The 19 T cell receptor beta chains listed next were all sequenced from one sample in a study of OX40 agonist ivuxolimab in advanced cancers. Libraries were prepared by immunoSEQ multiplex PCR; TCRdb keeps only in-frame clonotypes and omits some of them. The data show over 100,000 clones, 75% to 90% seen once. This sample comprised CD4+ or CD8+ T cells sorted from blood, obtained in a trial of the OX40 agonist ivuxolimab. Receptor source: an adult with an advanced solid tumor such as melanoma, head and neck, liver or kidney cancer.

The V and J genes are TRBV7-2 and TRBJ1-1; 7 positions match TRBD1. The CDR3 loop spans 15 amino acids. The V and J ends lost 1 base and 6 bases, in that order; junction bases with no gene match: 8. Germline V lookup: CDR1 SGHTA, CDR2 FQGNSA. This CDR3 is CASSLEEGGISEAFF. The CDR3 DNA reads TGTGCCAGCAGCTTAGAGGAAGGGGGCATATCTGAAGCTTTCTTT.

The chain combines TRBV10-1 with TRBJ1-1; D uncertain. This CDR3 is 13 amino acids long. CDR1 is WNHNN and CDR2 is SYGVQD in the germline V gene (reference sequence). The germline V and J ends were trimmed by 5 bases and 0 bases, with 7 bases remaining between them. The CDR3 loop reads CASSPAMNTEAFF. CDR3 sequence (DNA): TGCGCCAGCAGTCCGGCGATGAACACTGAAGCTTTCTTT.

This clone was found once. The V gene is TRBV5-1, the J gene TRBJ2-3, with TRBD2 identical over 9 bases. CDR3 size: 14 residues. The V segment lost 5 bases and the J segment 6 bases; nucleotides outside the gene matches: 7. CDR1 is SGHRS, CDR2 YFSETQ, per germline. The CDR3 DNA is TGCGCCAGCAGTTTTAGCGGGGGAAAGGATACGCAGTATTTT. It specifies CASSFSGGKDTQYF.

This clone was observed a few times. The chain links TRBV30 to TRBJ1-1; D is perhaps TRBD1 (6 bases). The germline CDR1 and CDR2 sequences are GTSNPN and SVGIG (reference sequence). With 8 bases removed from V and 4 bases from J, the gap between germline ends came to 20 bases. This CDR3 is built from 14 residues. The CDR3 DNA reads as TGTGCCCGCAAACCCCAGGGGATCGGCACTGAAGCTTTCTTT. Protein sequence: CARKPQGIGTEAFF.

The chain recombines TRBV9 with TRBJ2-3, with 9 positions matching TRBD2. The CDR3 runs 16 residues. Germline CDR1 reads SGDLS; CDR2 reads YYNGEE. V was pared by 0 bases and J by 4 bases, with 6 bases of the junction left unmatched. The CDR3 protein is CASSVVPAGGSDTQYF. DNA of the CDR3: TGTGCCAGCAGCGTAGTCCCAGCGGGGGGCTCAGATACGCAGTATTTT.

The chain combines TRBV19 with TRBJ1-1; D not resolved. V was pared by 3 bases and J by 1 base, with 12 bases between. The CDR3 is 15 amino acids. The germline V gene encodes CDR1 LNHDA and CDR2 SQIVND (reference sequence). In DNA form, the CDR3 reads TGTGCCAGTAGTATTACCCGGACCCCGAACACTGAAGCTTTCTTT. As protein: CASSITRTPNTEAFF.

This chain links TRBV9 with TRBJ1-6, with D possibly matching TRBD1 (5 bases). The germline CDR1 and CDR2 sequences are SGDLS and YYNGEE. This CDR3 has 16 amino acids. V lost 3 bases, J lost 6 bases, and 16 bases lay in between. The CDR3 is CASSARGDSRNSPLHF. The CDR3 nucleotides are TGTGCCAGCAGCGCCCGGGGAGACAGTCGTAATTCACCCCTCCACTTT.

Written as DNA, the CDR3 is TGTGCCAGCAGCTTAGGGTATGGAAACACCATATATTTT. Its translation is CASSLGYGNTIYF. This chain uses TRBV11-2 with TRBJ1-3; D uncertain. This CDR3 has 13 residues. Trimming shortened V by 1 base and J by 3 bases, and 4 bases separated the two germline ends. Germline CDR1 and CDR2: SGHAT and FQNNGV.

This clone occurred a few times. This chain links TRBV4-3 with TRBJ1-6; D not certain. The CDR3 runs to 14 residues. Trimming shortened V by 4 bases and J by 8 bases, and 12 bases separated the two germline ends. CDR1 is LGHNA and CDR2 is YSLEER in the germline V gene. The CDR3: CASSLSGWDSPLHF. The CDR3 DNA reads TGCGCCAGCAGCCTGAGTGGCTGGGATTCACCCCTCCACTTT.

This clone was counted only a few times. The CDR3 region has the DNA TGCGCCAGCAGGGGAGGTAGGGGGAGAAGCGAAAAACTGTTTTTT. This translates into CASRGGRGRSEKLFF. The chain couples TRBV10-2 to TRBJ1-4; D is perhaps TRBD1 (6 bases). Germline CDR1 and CDR2: WSHSY and SAAADI. This CDR3 is 15 amino acids long. The ends were cut back, 6 bases at V and 8 bases at J, with 19 bases in the middle.

This chain uses TRBV7-2 with TRBJ2-5; TRBD2 is a possible D gene (6 bases). Trimming took off 5 bases at V and 1 base at J, with 11 bases between the two ends. CDR1 and CDR2 (germline): SGHTA, FQGNSA. The CDR3 length is 14 residues. The CDR3 nucleotides read TGTGCCAGCAGCAAACGGGACTTCCAAGAGACCCAGTACTTC. It encodes CASSKRDFQETQYF.

The gene calls are TRBV19 and TRBJ2-6; TRBD1 might be the D (5 bases). Per the germline V gene, CDR1 is LNHDA and CDR2 is SQIVND (reference sequence). The CDR3 is 16 amino acids. Trimming took off 8 bases at V and 0 bases at J, with 14 bases between the two ends. Here the CDR3 DNA reads TGTGCCAGTCACCGGCTCGACAGCTCTGGGGCCAACGTCCTGACTTTC. Protein product: CASHRLDSSGANVLTF.

CDR3 sequence: CASSHRDRVAKNIQYF. The CDR3 nucleotides are TGTGCCAGCTCGCACCGGGACAGGGTAGCCAAAAACATTCAGTACTTC. This sequence joins TRBV18 and TRBJ2-4, with 9 positions matching TRBD1. Germline V lookup: CDR1 KGHSH, CDR2 LQKENI. This CDR3 spans 16 amino acids. V shed 6 bases and J 0 bases; nucleotides not matched to a gene: 6.

The chain employs TRBV2 and TRBJ1-4; TRBD1 agrees at 10 bases. V lost 6 bases to trimming and J lost 6 bases; unmatched junction nucleotides: 4. Germline V lookup: CDR1 SNHLY, CDR2 FYNNEI. There are 14 residues in the CDR3. DNA for the CDR3: TGTGCCAGCAGCGCCGACAGGGGGCATGAAAAACTGTTTTTT. This sequence encodes CASSADRGHEKLFF.

The V and J genes are TRBV10-2 and TRBJ2-1; possible D gene TRBD2, 6 bases. Trimming pared 2 bases from V and 0 bases from J, leaving 8 bases between. CDR3 size: 15 residues. In germline, CDR1 is WSHSY, CDR2 SAAADI. CDR3 in amino acids: CASSEGGSSYNEQFF. CDR3 nucleotide sequence: TGCGCCAGCAGTGAGGGGGGGAGCTCCTACAATGAGCAGTTCTTC.

The V call is TRBV18, the J call TRBJ2-3; 14 positions agree with TRBD2. V was clipped by 6 bases and J by 8 bases; unmatched bases: 13. This CDR3 has 17 residues. The germline V gene has CDR1 KGHSH and CDR2 LQKENI. The CDR3 loop is CASSPPTSGGAKGTQYF. CDR3 in DNA: TGTGCCAGCTCCCCGCCGACTAGCGGGGGGGCCAAGGGTACGCAGTATTTT. The complete variable domain, with remaining parts taken from reference TRBV18 and TRBJ2-3, reads NAGVMQNPRHLVRRRGQEARLRCSPMKGHSHVYWYRQLPEEGLKFMVYLQKENIIDESGMPKERFSAEFPKEGPSILRIQQVVRGDSAAYFCASSPPTSGGAKGTQYFGPGTRLTVL.

This clone was recorded once. V and J are TRBV30 and TRBJ2-7; 8 bases fit TRBD2. CDR1 is GTSNPN and CDR2 is SVGIG in the germline V gene (reference sequence). The CDR3 runs to 13 residues. V was pared by 1 base and J by 6 bases, with 5 bases of the junction left unmatched. In DNA form, the CDR3 reads TGTGCCTGGAGTGGGCTACGGGGGGGCGAGCAGTACTTC. The encoded protein is CAWSGLRGGEQYF.

As for this clone: No conserved phenylalanine or tryptophan ends this CDR3, so it is likely a read error. No DNA is shown, since the ends of the CDR3 on it are uncertain; the CDR3 is the one TCRdb lists. The chain carries TRBV6-5 and TRBJ2-7; the DNA was not compared with TRBD1, the D call given in the table. The CDR3 sequence runs 8 residues, both termini included. Germline CDR1 reads MNHEY; CDR2 reads SVGAGI. The CDR3 sequence is CASSYSTQ.

The chain joins TRBV5-8 to TRBJ1-5; D gene uncertain. Per germline, CDR1 SGHTS and CDR2 YDEGEE. The CDR3 sequence is 14 residues long. V lost 3 bases and J 7 bases, leaving 14 bases between the germline ends. In DNA form, the CDR3 reads TGTGCCAGCAGCTCCGGACCAAGCCGGCAGCCCCAGCATTTT. Amino acids: CASSSGPSRQPQHF. Full variable domain (remainder filled in from reference TRBV5-8 and TRBJ1-5): EAGVTQSPTHLIKTRGQQATLRCSPISGHTSVYWYQQALGLGLQFLLWYDEGEERNRGNFPPRFSGRQFPNYSSELNVNALELEDSALYLCASSSGPSRQPQHFGDGTRLSIL.